Below, one T cell receptor beta chain is given with its context. The antigen it binds to is not known. No clone much larger than this one lies a single base away; base qualities are absent. Patients with autoimmune disease history or receiving systemic immunosuppression were excluded from the trial. Peripheral blood for TCR sequencing was collected from all dose cohorts at baseline, on cycle 4 day 1, and on cycle 7 day 1. The samples were drawn from a first-in-human, open-label, multicenter phase I dose-escalation trial of ivuxolimab. Adults with locally advanced or metastatic melanoma, renal cell, hepatocellular, or head and neck squamous cell carcinoma were enrolled in the trial. Before TCR sequencing, CD4+ T cells and CD8+ T cells were sorted from peripheral blood as separate populations. To sequence the TCRbeta CDR3 region, genomic DNA was isolated from the sorted cells. TCRbeta CDR3 regions were sequenced using the immunoSEQ Assay. What TCRdb holds here is the immuneACCESS table cut down to in-frame rearrangements. Part of the clones is not present; checked against another copy, under half of the missing clones reflect an unresolved V gene, and the others are unexplained. The table for this sample lists some 30,000 clones; more than 70% of them were counted only once. The ten biggest clones cover 25% of the sample.

This sample stems from a study of OX40 agonist ivuxolimab in advanced cancers. Context from the whole study: Ivuxolimab was an agonistic, fully human IgG2 monoclonal antibody directed against OX40 (CD134), a costimulatory receptor. Intravenous ivuxolimab was administered to patients every 2 weeks at six dose levels: 0.01, 0.1, 0.3, 1.5, 3 and 10 mg/kg. Among the roughly 50 dose-escalation patients, some 20 had hepatocellular carcinoma, approximately 15 melanoma, 9 renal cell carcinoma and 9 head and neck cancer. In the dose-escalation cohort, 70% to 90% of patients were male, and the mean age was around 60 years with a range of roughly 23 to 79. Prior anti-PD-1, anti-PD-L1 or anti-CTLA-4 therapy was permitted, and approximately 41% of dose-escalation patients had received checkpoint inhibitors. Partial responses occurred in three dose-escalation patients: two with cutaneous melanoma and one with hepatocellular carcinoma. Peripheral TCRbeta sequencing was intended to test whether TCR sequence diversity was altered and clonal T-cell expansion was caused by ivuxolimab. The paper covers the monotherapy dose-escalation part of the phase I ivuxolimab trial, which included N ≈ 50 patients.

Deletion took 2 bases off V and 0 bases off J, with a span of 14 bases between the germline ends. The germline V gene (reference sequence) supplies CDR1 SEHNR and CDR2 FQNEAQ. The CDR3 numbers 17 residues from cysteine through phenylalanine. Solely the CDR3 DNA is kept, with 51 bases framed from the first base. Study-level results and caveats: The antigen specificity of the clonally expanded peripheral T cells was not determined. Low levels of normalized T-cell clonal expansion were also seen in some patients who did not respond. After ivuxolimab, CD8+ T cells had more expanded clones than CD4+ T cells on average. In the 0.1-3.0 mg/kg groups, partial responders had among the lowest normalized peripheral clonal expansion, particularly in CD8+ T cells. At doses of 0.1 to 3.0 mg/kg, clonal expansion of both CD4+ and CD8+ T cells in blood was seen between baseline and week 6.

Recombination joined TRBV7-9 with TRBJ1-3, with TRBD1 as a weak D call on 5 bases. The clonotype originates from an adult with an advanced solid tumor such as melanoma, head and neck, liver or kidney cancer. Material: CD4+ or CD8+ T cells sorted from blood, obtained in a trial of the OX40 agonist ivuxolimab. The DNA sequence reads TGTGCCAGCAGCTTATTGGCGGGGCGATACTCTGGAAACACCATATATTTT. The translation is CASSLLAGRYSGNTIYF.